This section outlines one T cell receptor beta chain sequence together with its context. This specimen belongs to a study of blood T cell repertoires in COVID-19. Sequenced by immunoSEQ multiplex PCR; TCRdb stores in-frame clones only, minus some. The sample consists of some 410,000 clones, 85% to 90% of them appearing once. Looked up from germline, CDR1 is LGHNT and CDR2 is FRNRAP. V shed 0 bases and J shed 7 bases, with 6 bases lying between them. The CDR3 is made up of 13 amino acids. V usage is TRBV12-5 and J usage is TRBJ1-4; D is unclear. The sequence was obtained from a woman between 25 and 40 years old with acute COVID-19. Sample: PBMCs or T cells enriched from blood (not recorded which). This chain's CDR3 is CASGLVGPEKLFF. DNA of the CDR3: TGTGCTAGTGGTTTGGTTGGCCCTGAAAAACTGTTTTTT.